This T cell receptor beta chain was captured by sequencing in a study of spatial heterogeneity in lung cancer. The CDR3 runs to 15 residues. The germline gives CDR1 SEHNR, CDR2 FQNEAQ (reference sequence). Trimming took 3 bases from V and 0 from J, leaving 11 bases between them. The time point was: sample taken at primary tumor resection. The study tagged each TCR cDNA molecule with a unique molecular identifier. TCRdb analysed the 5' RACE reads with MiXCR anew, one entry per CDR3 protein. This sample yields approximately 92,000 distinct CDR3 sequences, of which over 9.5% are seen a single time; about two fifths belongs to the top ten.

This receptor was obtained from a male donor with early-stage non-small cell lung cancer. The chain couples TRBV7-9 to TRBJ2-5; D is ambiguous. Sequenced material: PBMCs, taken at surgery. CDR3: CASSFRRSHQETQYF. CDR3 in DNA: TGTGCCAGCAGCTTCCGCAGGTCTCACCAAGAGACCCAGTACTTC.